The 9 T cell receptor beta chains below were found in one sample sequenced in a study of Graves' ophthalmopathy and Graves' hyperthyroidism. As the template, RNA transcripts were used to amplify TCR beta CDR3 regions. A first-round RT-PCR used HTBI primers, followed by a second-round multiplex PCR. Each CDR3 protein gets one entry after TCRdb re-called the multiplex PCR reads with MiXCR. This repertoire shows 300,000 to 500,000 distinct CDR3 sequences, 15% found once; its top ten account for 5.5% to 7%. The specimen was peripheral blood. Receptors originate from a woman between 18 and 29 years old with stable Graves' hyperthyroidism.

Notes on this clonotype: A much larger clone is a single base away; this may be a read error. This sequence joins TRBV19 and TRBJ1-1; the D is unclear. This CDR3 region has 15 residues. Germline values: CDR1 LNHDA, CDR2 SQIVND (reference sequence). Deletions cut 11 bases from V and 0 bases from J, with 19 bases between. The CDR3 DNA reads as TGTGCCCGTAAATCGAGGACGGAAATGAACACTGAAGCTTTCTTT. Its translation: CARKSRTEMNTEAFF. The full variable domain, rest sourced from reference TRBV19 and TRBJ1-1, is DGGITQSPKYLFRKEGQNVTLSCEQNLNHDAMYWYRQDPGQGLRLIYYSQIVNDFQKGDIAEGYSVSREKKESFPLTVTSAQKNPTAFYLCARKSRTEMNTEAFFGQGTRLTVV.

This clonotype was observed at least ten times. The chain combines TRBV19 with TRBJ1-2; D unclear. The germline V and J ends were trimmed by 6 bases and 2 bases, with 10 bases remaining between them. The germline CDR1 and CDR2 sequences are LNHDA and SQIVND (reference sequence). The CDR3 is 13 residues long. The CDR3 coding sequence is TGTGCCAGTAGGTCGCTAGGGAACTATGGCTACACCTTC. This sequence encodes CASRSLGNYGYTF.

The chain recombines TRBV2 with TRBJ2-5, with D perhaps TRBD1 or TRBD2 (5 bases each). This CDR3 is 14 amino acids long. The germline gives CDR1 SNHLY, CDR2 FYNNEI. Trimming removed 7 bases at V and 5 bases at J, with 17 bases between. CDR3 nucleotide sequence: TGTGCCAGCAAAGTTGGGACGGCCATGGAGACCCAGTACTTC. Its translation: CASKVGTAMETQYF.

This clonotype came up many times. The chain's CDR3 is CASGLASGTGHNTEAFF. The CDR3 nucleotides are TGTGCTAGTGGTTTGGCATCCGGGACAGGGCATAACACTGAAGCTTTCTTT. V is TRBV12-5 and J is TRBJ1-1; TRBD1 agrees at 9 bases. This CDR3 is 17 amino acids long. Unmatched junction bases numbered 8, after V lost 1 base and J lost 2 bases. CDR1 LGHNT and CDR2 FRNRAP come from the germline V gene.

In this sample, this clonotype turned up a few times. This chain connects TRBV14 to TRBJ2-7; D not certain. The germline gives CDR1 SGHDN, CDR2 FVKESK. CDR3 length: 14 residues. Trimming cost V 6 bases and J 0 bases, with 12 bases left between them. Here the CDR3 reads CASSDNWASYEQYF. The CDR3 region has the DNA TGTGCCAGCAGTGATAACTGGGCCTCCTACGAGCAGTACTTC.

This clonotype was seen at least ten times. CDR3 sequence: CASSPSPRGEAEAFF. The CDR3, as DNA: TGTGCCAGCAGCCCGTCGCCCAGGGGGGAGGCTGAAGCTTTCTTT. The chain combines TRBV11-3 with TRBJ1-1; 7 positions agree with TRBD1. Germline assignment: CDR1 SGHNT and CDR2 YENEEA. After removal of 5 bases from V and 6 bases from J, the junction contained 12 bases not matched to a gene. This CDR3 is built from 15 residues.

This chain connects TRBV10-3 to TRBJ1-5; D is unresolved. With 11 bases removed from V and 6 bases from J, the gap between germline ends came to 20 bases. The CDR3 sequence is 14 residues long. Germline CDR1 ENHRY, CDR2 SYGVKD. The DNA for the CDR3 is TGTGCCCCCCGTGAGGATGGTTGGGCTCAGCCCCAGCATTTT. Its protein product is CAPREDGWAQPQHF.

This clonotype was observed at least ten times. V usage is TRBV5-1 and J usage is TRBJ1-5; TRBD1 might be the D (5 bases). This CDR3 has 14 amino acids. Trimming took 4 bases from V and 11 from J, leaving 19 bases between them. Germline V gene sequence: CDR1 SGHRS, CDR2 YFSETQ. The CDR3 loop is CASSARQISVAQHF. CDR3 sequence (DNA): TGCGCCAGCAGCGCCCGACAGATTTCGGTGGCCCAGCATTTT.

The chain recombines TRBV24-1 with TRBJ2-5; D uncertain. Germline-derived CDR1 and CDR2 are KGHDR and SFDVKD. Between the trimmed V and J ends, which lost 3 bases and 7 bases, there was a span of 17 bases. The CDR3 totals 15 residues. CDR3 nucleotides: TGTGCCACCAGTGATCCGGACGGTCAGAAGGGGACCCAGTACTTC. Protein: CATSDPDGQKGTQYF.